The entry below describes one TCR beta chain. Its antigen is not known. The CDR3 extends over 15 amino acids. The V and J ends lost 3 bases and 7 bases respectively, with 14 bases between them. Germline lookup yields CDR1 SGHTS and CDR2 YDEGEE. Unique molecular identifiers had been added to the TCR beta cDNA libraries. When about 1 to 11 million T cells were used, they gave about 490,000 cDNA molecules. Each CDR3 protein gets one entry after TCRdb re-called the PCR reads with MiXCR. The top ten clones hold 4.9% of a sample with around 770,000 distinct CDR3 sequences, about half of them seen once. These data come from a study of post-analysis software for immune sequencing data. Across the study: Disease trajectories encompassed relapsing-remitting, secondary progressive and progressive-relapsing multiple sclerosis.

Notes on the study in general: About 5 TRBV segments appeared more often in patients than in controls, and TRBV5-6, TRBV5-1 and TRBV20-1 were among these. People with multiple sclerosis had a significantly lower normalized Chao1 diversity than controls did.

This clonotype was sampled from a girl aged 5-17 years with multiple sclerosis. Sequenced: blood. The rearrangement links TRBV5-8 to TRBJ1-6, with D possibly TRBD1 on 5 matching bases. Here the CDR3 DNA reads TGTGCCAGCAGCTCCGAGGGACTGCAGAATTCACCCCTCCACTTT. Protein product: CASSSEGLQNSPLHF.